This TCR beta chain was recovered during a study of CD8+ T cells in alopecia areata. V lost 0 bases to trimming and J lost 7 bases, with 10 bases between them. Per the germline V gene, CDR1 is SGHRS and CDR2 is YFSETQ. This CDR3 region has 13 residues. Comments on this clone: No antigen is known for it.

Study findings and constraints: Resident alphabeta T-cell populations of normal skin are likewise subject to sequencing in scalp samples. For patients receiving tofacitinib, scalp clonality and expanded CD8+ clones among the top 100 significantly decreased.

Extraction of RNA preceded its reverse transcription into cDNA, which served as the sequencing template. Repertoires were generated with immunoSEQ multiplex PCR, while TCRdb's copy carries only in-frame clones and drops some. The sample gives 130,000 or so clones, approximately 60% of which show up once; 4.5% to 6% is in the top ten. Treatment denoted: oral pan-JAK inhibitor, 5-10 mg twice daily. PBMCs served as the source from which CD4+ and CD8+ T cells were sorted. The V gene is TRBV5-1, the J gene TRBJ1-2; no firm D call. The specimen was CD4+ T cells sorted from blood, collected at week 4, from a patient treated with tofacitinib. The receptor was isolated from a human donor with alopecia areata. Written as DNA, the CDR3 is TGCGCCAGCAGCTTGGTTGAGACGAGTGGCTACACCTTC. As protein: CASSLVETSGYTF.